Listed below are T cell receptor beta chains from one sample, sequenced in a study of early T cells in non-severe SARS-CoV-2 infection. TCRdb re-analysed the 5' RACE reads in MiXCR, keeping a single row per CDR3 protein. The sample carries 32,000 or so distinct CDR3 sequences, 5% recorded once. Sequences were obtained from whole blood. The source of these receptors is an adult who was a healthcare worker with PCR-confirmed SARS-CoV-2 infection or an uninfected control (not recorded which). The CDR3 runs from the conserved cysteine through the conserved F or W. D genes are given only for firm matches. Clone size, where shown, is once, few, many, or a class for clones that have expanded.

TRBJ1-6 | - | - | TRBV2 | CASTTGTSPLHF | TGTGCCAGCACCACAGGGACTTCACCCCTCCACTTT
TRBJ2-2 | many | TRBD1 | TRBV5-1 | CASSLEGQPYTGELFF | TGCGCCAGCAGCTTGGAGGGACAGCCTTACACCGGGGAGCTGTTTTTT
TRBJ2-7 | - | TRBD1 | TRBV10-3 | CAISPGQGTPILEQYF | TGTGCCATATCTCCGGGACAGGGGACCCCTATACTCGAGCAGTACTTC
TRBJ1-6 | many | - | TRBV2 | CASSLPGRSPLHF | TGTGCCAGCAGCCTCCCGGGACGATCACCCCTCCACTTT
TRBJ2-2 | - | - | TRBV5-5 | CASSLRLQGTGELFF | TGTGCCAGCAGCTTGCGGCTCCAGGGAACCGGGGAGCTGTTTTTT
TRBJ1-1 | many | TRBD1 | TRBV11-2 | CASSLFGQGAEAFF | TGTGCCAGCAGCTTATTCGGACAGGGGGCTGAAGCTTTCTTT
TRBJ1-2 | many | - | TRBV6-1 | CASSESQNRGYTF | TGTGCCAGCAGTGAATCCCAAAATAGGGGCTACACCTTC
TRBJ2-7 | many | - | TRBV28 | CASFNWGHEQYF | TGTGCCAGTTTCAATTGGGGACACGAGCAGTACTTC
TRBJ2-3 | - | TRBD2 | TRBV10-3 | CAIRGGLAGGPSSTDTQYF | TGTGCCATCAGAGGAGGACTAGCGGGGGGGCCATCTAGCACAGATACGCAGTATTTT
TRBJ2-7 | many | - | TRBV5-1 | CASSFQGNEQYF | TGCGCCAGCAGCTTCCAGGGGAACGAGCAGTACTTC
TRBJ1-3 | - | - | TRBV12-3/TRBV12-4 | CASSPRLAWGENTIYF | TGTGCCAGCAGTCCCCGTTTGGCTTGGGGGGAAAACACCATATATTTT
TRBJ1-2 | few | - | TRBV6-2/TRBV6-3 | CASSTTVFYGYTF | TGTGCCAGCAGTACGACAGTTTTCTATGGCTACACCTTC
TRBJ2-1 | few | TRBD1 | TRBV7-2 | CASSLVGGQTYNEQFF | TGTGCCAGCAGCTTAGTAGGGGGACAGACCTACAATGAGCAGTTCTTC
TRBJ2-1 | many | - | TRBV7-2 | CASGRTTGMREQFF | TGTGCCAGCGGACGGACAACGGGGATGCGTGAGCAGTTCTTC
TRBJ2-3 | - | TRBD1 | TRBV19 | CASRQGISTDTQYF | TGTGCCAGTCGACAGGGTATCAGCACAGATACGCAGTATTTT
TRBJ1-3 | many | - | TRBV6-6 | CASTRTGITSGNTIYF | TGTGCCAGCACTAGGACGGGAATTACCTCTGGAAACACCATATATTTT
TRBJ1-6 | few | TRBD1 | TRBV9 | CASSVAGQGNSPLHF | TGTGCCAGCAGCGTAGCTGGACAGGGGAATTCACCCCTCCACTTT
TRBJ1-1 | - | - | TRBV18 | CASSPGTEGTEAFF | TGTGCCAGCTCACCAGGAACTGAGGGAACTGAAGCTTTCTTT
TRBJ2-2 | many | TRBD2 | TRBV6-5 | CASSAPGTSSTGELFF | TGTGCCAGCAGTGCCCCTGGGACTAGCAGCACCGGGGAGCTGTTTTTT
TRBJ1-3 | - | - | TRBV4-1 | CASSQDLFSVNTIYF | TGCGCCAGCAGCCAAGATTTGTTTTCGGTGAACACCATATATTTT
TRBJ1-2 | - | - | TRBV7-2 | CASSLEPPSVGYTF | TGTGCCAGCAGCTTAGAGCCCCCTTCTGTTGGCTACACCTTC
TRBJ2-7 | few | - | TRBV29-1 | CSAQTAGYEQYF | TGCAGCGCCCAGACAGCCGGATACGAGCAGTACTTC
TRBJ2-1 | few | TRBD1 | TRBV7-2 | CASSVRQGVINEQFF | TGTGCCAGCAGCGTAAGACAGGGCGTGATCAATGAGCAGTTCTTC
TRBJ1-3 | many | - | TRBV6-1 | CASSVGAGLNSGNTIYF | TGTGCCAGCAGCGTAGGGGCCGGACTGAACTCTGGAAACACCATATATTTT
TRBJ1-6 | many | - | TRBV7-7 | CASTPQAFFSPLHF | TGTGCCAGCACCCCACAGGCTTTCTTTTCACCCCTCCACTTT
TRBJ2-5 | many | - | TRBV7-9 | CATQGNIKETQYF | TGTGCCACGCAGGGGAACATTAAAGAGACCCAGTACTTC
TRBJ2-5 | - | TRBD1 | TRBV28 | CASRRTGQETQYF | TGTGCCAGCAGAAGGACAGGGCAAGAGACCCAGTACTTC
TRBJ2-3 | - | - | TRBV12-3/TRBV12-4 | CATTRAITDTQYF | TGTGCCACCACCCGCGCCATCACAGATACGCAGTATTTT
TRBJ1-1 | many | - | TRBV5-6 | CASSLLQNTEAFF | TGTGCCAGCAGCTTACTACAGAACACTGAAGCTTTCTTT
TRBJ2-2 | many | - | TRBV12-3/TRBV12-4 | CASSLKGPGELFF | TGTGCCAGCAGTTTAAAGGGGCCCGGGGAGCTGTTTTTT
TRBJ2-3 | - | TRBD2 | TRBV20-1 | CSVAGRTDTQYF | TGCAGTGTAGCGGGGAGGACAGATACGCAGTATTTT
TRBJ1-4 | many | - | TRBV7-2 | CASSLEGGKLFF | TGTGCCAGCAGCTTAGAGGGGGGAAAACTGTTTTTT
TRBJ1-1 | many | - | TRBV18 | CASSPGRDTEAFF | TGTGCCAGCTCCCCAGGGAGGGACACTGAAGCTTTCTTT
TRBJ1-1 | few | - | TRBV11-2 | CASSSEGRKLEAFF | TGTGCCAGCAGCTCAGAGGGGAGAAAGCTTGAAGCTTTCTTT
TRBJ1-3 | many | - | TRBV7-2 | CASSLAKSENTIYF | TGTGCCAGCAGCTTGGCGAAGTCTGAAAACACCATATATTTT
TRBJ1-5 | many | TRBD1 | TRBV28 | CASSHRQGSNQPQHF | TGTGCCAGCAGTCACAGACAGGGAAGCAATCAGCCCCAGCATTTT
TRBJ1-5 | many | TRBD1 | TRBV7-2 | CASSWTGSTGNQPQHF | TGTGCCAGCAGCTGGACAGGGTCTACGGGCAATCAGCCCCAGCATTTT
TRBJ2-1 | few | - | TRBV7-6 | CASSTGAGDLSSYNEQFF | TGTGCCAGCAGCACGGGGGCGGGGGACCTAAGCTCCTACAATGAGCAGTTCTTC
TRBJ1-2 | - | - | TRBV5-1 | CASTPDRTVFNGGYTF | TGCGCCAGCACCCCAGATAGGACAGTGTTCAACGGAGGCTACACCTTC
TRBJ2-1 | - | - | TRBV11-1 | CASSSSGTRTYNEQFF | TGTGCCAGCAGTTCTTCCGGGACCCGTACCTACAATGAGCAGTTCTTC
TRBJ2-5 | many | - | TRBV11-2 | CASSLDLAGRGETQYF | TGTGCCAGCAGCTTAGACCTGGCGGGTCGAGGGGAGACCCAGTACTTC
TRBJ2-3 | - | - | TRBV4-1 | CASTLAGLGGQDTQYF | TGCGCCAGCACCCTAGCTGGGTTGGGGGGGCAAGATACGCAGTATTTT
TRBJ2-1 | many | - | TRBV12-3/TRBV12-4 | CASSLGYSYNEQFF | TGTGCCAGCAGTTTAGGCTACTCCTACAATGAGCAGTTCTTC
TRBJ2-7 | many | - | TRBV28 | CASKTAGTGPLEQYF | TGTGCCAGCAAAACTGCCGGGACCGGTCCCCTCGAGCAGTACTTC
TRBJ1-5 | - | - | TRBV19 | CASSILGGENQPQHF | TGTGCCAGTAGTATTCTTGGTGGGGAAAATCAGCCCCAGCATTTT
TRBJ2-2 | many | TRBD1 | TRBV3-1 | CASSQGTGRGTGELFF | TGTGCCAGCAGCCAAGGGACAGGGAGAGGGACCGGGGAGCTGTTTTTT
TRBJ1-1 | - | TRBD1 | TRBV5-1 | CASSLVLTGGKTEAFF | TGCGCCAGCAGCTTGGTACTTACAGGGGGCAAGACTGAAGCTTTCTTT
TRBJ2-3 | - | - | TRBV4-3 | CASSRSIGADTQYF | TGCGCCAGCAGCCGATCGATTGGGGCAGATACGCAGTATTTT
TRBJ2-3 | few | - | TRBV7-9 | CASSLGGASTDTQYF | TGTGCCAGCAGTCTGGGCGGGGCGAGCACAGATACGCAGTATTTT
TRBJ1-5 | many | TRBD1 | TRBV6-6 | CASSLRGGDQPQHF | TGTGCCAGCAGTTTAAGAGGGGGCGATCAGCCCCAGCATTTT
TRBJ2-7 | many | - | TRBV28 | CASSPKYEQYF | TGTGCCAGCAGTCCCAAATACGAGCAGTACTTC
TRBJ1-1 | many | - | TRBV5-1 | CASSLVGPSNTEAFF | TGCGCCAGCAGCTTGGTGGGCCCAAGCAACACTGAAGCTTTCTTT